Listed here are 24 T cell receptor beta chains from one sample, sequenced in a study of cytomegalovirus exposure and HLA in healthy donors. The data were produced by immunoSEQ multiplex PCR, yet TCRdb's version contains in-frame clones alone and is incomplete. Among 95,000 to 150,000 clones listed, about 91% were seen once. Sequenced material: PBMCs. These receptors originate from a woman younger than 35 in good health and CMV-seronegative.

This rearrangement joins TRBV27 to TRBJ1-1; TRBD1 might be the D (5 bases). CDR3 size: 14 residues. Trimming pared 6 bases from V and 3 bases from J, leaving 14 bases between. CDR1 and CDR2 from the germline V gene are MNHEY and SMNVEV (reference sequence). The chain's CDR3 is CASSNRPLDTEAFF. In nucleotides, the CDR3 is TGTGCCAGCAGCAACAGGCCATTGGACACTGAAGCTTTCTTT.

The chain couples TRBV5-1 to TRBJ1-2; D remains ambiguous. Germline CDR1 reads SGHRS; CDR2 reads YFSETQ. This CDR3 contains 15 residues. V lost 0 bases and J 2 bases, leaving 11 bases between the germline ends. Written as DNA, the CDR3 is TGCGCCAGCAGCTTGGAAGTAACTTCAAACTATGGCTACACCTTC. Translated, it gives CASSLEVTSNYGYTF.

This chain joins TRBV28 and TRBJ1-2, with D maybe TRBD1 (6 bases). The germline gives CDR1 MDHEN, CDR2 SYDVKM. V was trimmed by 7 bases and J by 14 bases, leaving 29 bases between them. The CDR3 runs to 15 residues. For the CDR3, the DNA is TGTGCCAGCACCGATCCGGGACACACCCCTATGCTGCGGACCTTC. It codes for CASTDPGHTPMLRTF.

J is TRBJ2-4 and V is TRBV25-1; 8 bases line up with TRBD1. J gave up 9 bases and V 5 bases, and 9 bases lay outside the gene matches. This CDR3 spans 14 amino acids. CDR1 and CDR2 (germline): MGHDK, SYGVNS. CDR3 protein: CASSFDRGPSIQYF. In DNA form, the CDR3 reads TGTGCCAGCAGTTTTGACAGGGGCCCTTCCATTCAGTACTTC.

The CDR3 spells CAWRLALPTDTQYF. CDR3 sequence (DNA): TGTGCCTGGCGACTAGCTCTCCCCACAGATACGCAGTATTTT. The chain uses TRBV30 and TRBJ2-3, with TRBD2 matching 7 bases. Germline trimming cut 5 bases from V and 2 bases from J; bases unmatched to any gene: 7. Germline CDR1 is GTSNPN and CDR2 is SVGIG (reference sequence). This CDR3 is 14 amino acids long.

The rearrangement uses TRBV27 and TRBJ2-3; no clear D gene. The CDR3 runs to 15 residues. Between the trimmed V and J ends, which lost 4 bases and 0 bases, there was a span of 11 bases. CDR1 and CDR2 (germline): MNHEY, SMNVEV (reference sequence). The CDR3 DNA reads TGTGCCAGCAGTTCCGAACCCCAGAGCACAGATACGCAGTATTTT. Translation: CASSSEPQSTDTQYF.

This sequence joins TRBV28 and TRBJ1-1; D possibly corresponds to TRBD1 (5 bases). The CDR3 extends over 12 amino acids. The germline V gene encodes CDR1 MDHEN and CDR2 SYDVKM. V was clipped by 4 bases and J by 10 bases, with 13 bases between them. The CDR3 here is CASSSKQRGAFF. DNA of the CDR3: TGTGCCAGCAGTTCAAAACAAAGGGGAGCTTTCTTT.

The rearrangement uses TRBV4-2 and TRBJ2-7, with 7 nucleotides matching TRBD1. The CDR3 contains 19 residues. Per the germline V gene, CDR1 is LGHNA and CDR2 is YNFKEQ. Trimming cost V 8 bases and J 3 bases; bases outside gene matches: 25. DNA for the CDR3: TGTGCCAGCGGAAGGTCCACACTCCTAACCGGGACAGAGGACTACGAGCAGTACTTC. Its protein is CASGRSTLLTGTEDYEQYF.

CDR3 sequence reads: CASSHGVGMGELFF. As DNA, the CDR3 is TGCGCCAGCAGCCATGGGGTCGGGATGGGGGAGCTGTTTTTT. The V gene is TRBV4-3, the J gene TRBJ2-2, with D maybe TRBD2 (5 bases). The germline V and J ends were trimmed by 3 bases and 8 bases, with 13 bases remaining between them. From germline, CDR1 is LGHNA and CDR2 YSLEER. The CDR3 spans 14 residues.

This clone occurred once. The CDR3 is CASSSQGGYEQYV. In DNA form, the CDR3 reads TGTGCCAGCAGTTCCCAGGGAGGGTACGAGCAGTACGTC. The V and J genes are TRBV27 and TRBJ2-7; TRBD2 agrees at 7 bases. Germline V gene data show CDR1 as MNHEY and CDR2 as SMNVEV (reference sequence). This CDR3 is built from 13 residues. Trimming at V came to 4 bases and at J to 4 bases, leaving 4 bases not matched to a gene.

The chain is built from TRBV27 and TRBJ1-2; TRBD1 is a possible D gene (6 bases). The CDR3 extends over 13 amino acids. CDR1 is MNHEY, CDR2 SMNVEV, per germline (reference sequence). The V gene lost 5 bases and the J gene lost 4 bases, with 11 bases spanning the gap. CDR3 protein: CASSLGQSYGYTF. CDR3 coding DNA: TGTGCCAGCAGTCTCGGACAGTCCTATGGCTACACCTTC.

The gene calls are TRBV19 and TRBJ2-7; 9 bases are shared with TRBD2. The germline CDR1 and CDR2 sequences are LNHDA and SQIVND (reference sequence). V was clipped by 5 bases and J by 0 bases; unmatched bases: 14. This CDR3 has 18 amino acids. The CDR3 reads CASSPEAPGLAPSYEQYF. Here the CDR3 DNA reads TGTGCCAGTAGTCCCGAGGCTCCGGGACTAGCCCCCTCCTACGAGCAGTACTTC.

This chain connects TRBV6-1 to TRBJ2-2, with D perhaps TRBD1 (6 bases). Germline CDR1 MNHNS, CDR2 SASEGT. Trimming took 3 bases from V and 5 from J, leaving 10 bases between them. CDR3 length equals 14 residues. The CDR3 DNA is TGTGCCAGCAGTGAGGGGGCGTTTACCGGGGAGCTGTTTTTT. Translated, it gives CASSEGAFTGELFF.

The rearrangement joins TRBV5-1 to TRBJ2-2, with D possibly TRBD2 on 5 matching bases. V was pared by 5 bases and J by 4 bases, with 12 bases between. This CDR3 comprises 14 residues. The germline gives CDR1 SGHRS, CDR2 YFSETQ. Here the CDR3 reads CASRYEGSTGELFF. CDR3 sequence (DNA): TGCGCCAGCAGGTATGAGGGAAGCACCGGGGAGCTGTTTTTT.

The sample holds one count of this clone. This chain joins TRBV4-2 and TRBJ2-1; 8 bases map to TRBD2. The CDR3 loop spans 15 amino acids. Germline loops: CDR1 LGHNA, CDR2 YNFKEQ. J lost 7 bases, V lost 0 bases, and 5 bases had no gene match. The CDR3 nucleotides are TGTGCCAGCAGCCAAGATCGGACTAGCTGGAATGAGCAGTTCTTC. It codes for CASSQDRTSWNEQFF.

Only one count was recorded for this clone. Written as DNA, the CDR3 is TGTGCCAGTAGGGTCAGGCGTGATCAGCCCCAGCATTTT. This encodes CASRVRRDQPQHF. This chain links TRBV19 with TRBJ1-5; D unresolved. The CDR3 is 13 amino acids. CDR1 is LNHDA and CDR2 is SQIVND in the germline V gene (reference sequence). V was cut by 6 bases and J by 5 bases, with 11 bases left in between.

V is TRBV5-4 and J is TRBJ2-5; TRBD1 aligns across 7 bases. Unmatched junction bases numbered 7, after V lost 4 bases and J lost 4 bases. The CDR3 runs to 14 residues. Germline CDR1 SGHNT, CDR2 YYREEE (reference sequence). The DNA of the CDR3 is TGTGCCAGCAGCGGGTCCAACAGGGGAGAGACCCAGTACTTC. It is translated as CASSGSNRGETQYF.

This clone was seen just once. This chain joins TRBV6-5 and TRBJ2-7; 8 bases agree with TRBD1. Germline V CDR1 and CDR2: MNHEY, SVGAGI. The length of the CDR3 is 15 residues. J gave up 4 bases and V 2 bases, and 7 bases lay outside the gene matches. The CDR3 bases are TGTGCCAGCAGTTACGACAGGGACAGGCAATACGAGCAGTACTTC. This encodes CASSYDRDRQYEQYF.

The chain joins TRBV30 to TRBJ1-3, with D tentatively TRBD1 (6 bases). CDR3 length: 13 amino acids. Trimming took off 0 bases at V and 3 bases at J, with 6 bases between the two ends. Germline CDR1 reads GTSNPN; CDR2 reads SVGIG (reference sequence). Here the CDR3 DNA reads TGTGCCTGGAGTGTACAGGGTGGAAACACCATATATTTT. Amino acids: CAWSVQGGNTIYF.

The rearrangement uses TRBV6-5 and TRBJ1-5, with D possibly being TRBD1 (6 bases). The CDR3 covers 15 residues. V lost 8 bases to trimming and J lost 3 bases, with 17 bases between them. CDR1 is MNHEY and CDR2 is SVGAGI in the germline V gene. The CDR3 sequence: CASGSQGPANQPQHF. CDR3 in DNA: TGTGCCAGCGGATCTCAGGGGCCAGCCAATCAGCCCCAGCATTTT.

J is TRBJ1-5 and V is TRBV7-9, with TRBD1 as a possible D gene (5 bases). Trimming took 3 bases from V and 5 from J, leaving 14 bases between them. Germline assignment: CDR1 SEHNR and CDR2 FQNEAQ (reference sequence). CDR3 length equals 15 residues. The CDR3 nucleotides read TGTGCCAGCAGCTTGGCAGGGCAGACCTATCAGCCCCAGCATTTT. It yields the protein CASSLAGQTYQPQHF.

V and J are TRBV15 and TRBJ2-1, with D perhaps matching TRBD2 (6 bases). The V end was cut by 4 bases, the J end by 1 base, with 20 bases between. From germline, CDR1 is LNHNV and CDR2 YYDKDF (reference sequence). The CDR3 extends over 18 amino acids. This CDR3 reads CATSTSLTLASSYNEQFF. The CDR3 region has the DNA TGTGCCACCAGCACCAGTCTCACTCTAGCGAGTTCCTACAATGAGCAGTTCTTC. Drawing the rest from reference TRBV15 and TRBJ2-1, the complete variable domain is DAMVIQNPRYQVTQFGKPVTLSCSQTLNHNVMYWYQQKSSQAPKLLFHYYDKDFNNEADTPDNFQSRRPNTSFCFLDIRSPGLGDTAMYLCATSTSLTLASSYNEQFFGPGTRLTVL.

The V call is TRBV4-1, the J call TRBJ2-1, with D maybe TRBD1 (5 bases). Germline V lookup: CDR1 MGHRA, CDR2 YSYEKL. V lost 1 base, J lost 4 bases, and 11 bases lay in between. This CDR3 is built from 15 residues. As DNA, the CDR3 is TGCGCCAGCAGCCAAGTTGAGACAGTATACAATGAGCAGTTCTTC. This gives the protein CASSQVETVYNEQFF.

V and J are TRBV4-1 and TRBJ2-7; TRBD1 agrees at 7 bases. V trimming: 0 bases; J trimming: 2 bases; junction bases outside the gene matches: 4. Looked up from germline, CDR1 is MGHRA and CDR2 is YSYEKL. The CDR3 is made up of 15 amino acids. CDR3 nucleotide sequence: TGCGCCAGCAGCCAAGAGGGGGACAGTACCTACGAGCAGTACTTC. Amino acids: CASSQEGDSTYEQYF.